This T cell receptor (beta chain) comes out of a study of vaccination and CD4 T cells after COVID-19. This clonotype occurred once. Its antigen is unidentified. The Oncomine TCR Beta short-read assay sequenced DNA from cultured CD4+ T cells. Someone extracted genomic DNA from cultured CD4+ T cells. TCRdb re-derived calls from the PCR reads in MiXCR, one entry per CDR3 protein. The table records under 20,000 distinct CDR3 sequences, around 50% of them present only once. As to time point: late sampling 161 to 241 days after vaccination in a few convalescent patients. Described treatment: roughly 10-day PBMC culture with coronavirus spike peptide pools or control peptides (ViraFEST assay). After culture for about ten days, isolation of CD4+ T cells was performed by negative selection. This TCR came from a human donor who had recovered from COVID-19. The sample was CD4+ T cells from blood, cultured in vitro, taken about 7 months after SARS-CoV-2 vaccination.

As DNA, the CDR3 is TGTGCCAGTAGTATAGGGGTGCGAGATACGCAGTATTTT. Protein product: CASSIGVRDTQYF. This chain uses TRBV19 with TRBJ2-3; D not certain. Looked up from germline, CDR1 is LNHDA and CDR2 is SQIVND (reference sequence). The CDR3 has 13 amino acids. V was pared by 1 base and J by 5 bases, with 7 bases between.